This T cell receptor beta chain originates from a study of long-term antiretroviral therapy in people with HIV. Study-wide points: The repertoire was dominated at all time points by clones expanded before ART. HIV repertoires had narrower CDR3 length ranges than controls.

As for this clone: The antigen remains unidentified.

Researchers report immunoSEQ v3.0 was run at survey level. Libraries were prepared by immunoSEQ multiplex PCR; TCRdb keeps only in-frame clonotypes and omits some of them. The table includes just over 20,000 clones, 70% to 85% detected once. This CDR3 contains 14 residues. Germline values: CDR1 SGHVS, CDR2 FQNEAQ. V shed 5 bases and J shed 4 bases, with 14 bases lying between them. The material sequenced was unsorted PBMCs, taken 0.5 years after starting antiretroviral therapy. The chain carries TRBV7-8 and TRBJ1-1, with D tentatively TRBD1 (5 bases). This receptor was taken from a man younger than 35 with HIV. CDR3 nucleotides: TGTGCCAGCAGCCTGAGTGCGGGGGGCACTGAAGCTTTCTTT. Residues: CASSLSAGGTEAFF.